A single sample gave rise to the 29 T cell receptor beta chains below, sequenced in a study of glioma-infiltrating T cells after dendritic cell vaccination. The table came from immunoSEQ multiplex PCR; TCRdb's copy has only in-frame clones and leaves some out. In the table there are over 80,000 clones, approximately 78% of which are singletons. Time point described: after dendritic cell vaccination, including at tumor progression/relapse. The starting material was blood, obtained after dendritic cell vaccination. These receptors originate from a human donor with glioblastoma.

The gene calls are TRBV9 and TRBJ1-1, with D perhaps TRBD1 (6 bases). Germline-derived CDR1 and CDR2 are SGDLS and YYNGEE. The CDR3 runs to 16 residues. Trimming removed 4 bases from V and 2 bases from J, with 18 bases in between. Here the CDR3 reads CASSKYSGTTNTEAFF. In DNA, the CDR3 is TGTGCCAGCAGCAAATATTCTGGGACAACAAACACTGAAGCTTTCTTT.

This clone was seen once. This chain uses TRBV7-2 with TRBJ2-1, with 12 bases that match TRBD2. The CDR3 contains 14 residues. From germline, CDR1 is SGHTA and CDR2 FQGNSA. After removal of 5 bases from V and 8 bases from J, the junction contained 4 bases not matched to a gene. This CDR3 is CASSQTSGSDEQFF. The CDR3 DNA follows: TGTGCCAGCAGCCAGACTAGCGGGAGCGATGAGCAGTTCTTC.

The V call is TRBV5-1, the J call TRBJ2-1; 14 bases are a match to TRBD2. V trimming: 4 bases; J trimming: 7 bases; junction bases outside the gene matches: 7. Germline CDR1 and CDR2: SGHRS and YFSETQ. This CDR3 is 16 amino acids long. The CDR3 protein is CASSPGLAGEMNEQFF. In DNA, the CDR3 is TGCGCCAGCAGCCCGGGACTAGCGGGGGAGATGAATGAGCAGTTCTTC.

The CDR3 DNA reads as TGTGCCAGCAGCAAGGACAGGGACGAGCAGTACGTC. This gives the protein CASSKDRDEQYV. The chain couples TRBV11-1 to TRBJ2-7; 8 bases align to TRBD1. This CDR3 contains 12 residues. V was clipped by 5 bases and J by 5 bases; unmatched bases: 2. Germline-derived CDR1 and CDR2 are SGHAT and FQDESV (reference sequence).

The chain is built from TRBV15 and TRBJ2-1; TRBD2 matches 10 bases. The CDR3 length is 16 residues. The V and J ends lost 5 bases and 4 bases, in that order; junction bases with no gene match: 8. CDR1 is LNHNV, CDR2 YYDKDF, per germline (reference sequence). The CDR3 loop is CATSPRLAGGYNEQFF. CDR3 in DNA: TGTGCCACCAGCCCCCGCTTAGCGGGGGGTTACAATGAGCAGTTCTTC.

The chain uses TRBV19 and TRBJ1-5; 7 nucleotides match TRBD1. CDR1 and CDR2 from the germline V gene are LNHDA and SQIVND (reference sequence). The length of the CDR3 is 14 residues. The CDR3 sequence: CAGGFRGINQPQHF. In nucleotides, the CDR3 is TGTGCAGGGGGCTTTAGGGGGATCAATCAGCCCCAGCATTTT. Filled out from reference TRBV19 and TRBJ1-5, the complete variable domain reads DGGITQSPKYLFRKEGQNVTLSCEQNLNHDAMYWYRQDPGQGLRLIYYSQIVNDFQKGDIAEGYSVSREKKESFPLTVTSAQKNPTAFYLCAGGFRGINQPQHFGDGTRLSIL.

The chain has TRBV9 and TRBJ1-1; D not certain. Germline loops: CDR1 SGDLS, CDR2 YYNGEE. The CDR3 covers 13 residues. The V gene lost 3 bases and the J gene lost 0 bases, with 6 bases spanning the gap. The CDR3 DNA follows: TGTGCCAGCAGCGCCGGGATGAACACTGAAGCTTTCTTT. Amino acid sequence: CASSAGMNTEAFF.

The gene calls are TRBV5-1 and TRBJ2-3, with D hard to call. This CDR3 is 14 amino acids long. Germline V gene sequence: CDR1 SGHRS, CDR2 YFSETQ. Trimming shortened V by 9 bases and J by 0 bases, and 14 bases separated the two germline ends. The DNA for the CDR3 is TGCGCCACCAAAACAGTTACTAGCACAGATACGCAGTATTTT. Its protein product is CATKTVTSTDTQYF.

The chain is built from TRBV5-6 and TRBJ1-5; 10 bases match TRBD1. J gave up 4 bases and V 3 bases, and 7 bases lay outside the gene matches. Germline assignment: CDR1 SGHDT and CDR2 YYEEEE. The CDR3 contains 16 residues. The CDR3, as DNA: TGTGCCAGCAGCTGGGGGACAGGGGAAGTTAATCAGCCCCAGCATTTT. Its translation is CASSWGTGEVNQPQHF.

The rearrangement joins TRBV18 to TRBJ1-4; 10 bases line up with TRBD1. With 5 bases clipped from V and 8 bases from J, the junction kept 11 bases outside the gene matches. The CDR3 length is 16 residues. The germline V gene has CDR1 KGHSH and CDR2 LQKENI. The CDR3 DNA reads as TGTGCCAGCTCATTCACCCGGGACAGGGGCGCCGAAAAACTGTTTTTT. It codes for CASSFTRDRGAEKLFF. Combining the CDR3 with reference TRBV18 and TRBJ1-4 gives the whole variable domain NAGVMQNPRHLVRRRGQEARLRCSPMKGHSHVYWYRQLPEEGLKFMVYLQKENIIDESGMPKERFSAEFPKEGPSILRIQQVVRGDSAAYFCASSFTRDRGAEKLFFGSGTQLSVL.

This chain uses TRBV7-9 with TRBJ2-1; weak D call: TRBD2 (5 bases). Trimming removed 0 bases at V and 7 bases at J, with 10 bases between. Per the germline V gene, CDR1 is SEHNR and CDR2 is FQNEAQ (reference sequence). The length of the CDR3 is 14 residues. The CDR3 spells CASSLAGVGNEQFF. The CDR3 nucleotides are TGTGCCAGCAGCTTAGCGGGAGTGGGGAATGAGCAGTTCTTC.

The chain carries TRBV2 and TRBJ1-2; a weak D match, TRBD1 (6 bases). Looked up from germline, CDR1 is SNHLY and CDR2 is FYNNEI. The CDR3 contains 14 residues. V was pared by 4 bases and J by 2 bases, with 11 bases between. Here the CDR3 DNA reads TGTGCCAGCAGTGCGGGGGGCAGGAACTATGGCTACACCTTC. Translated, it gives CASSAGGRNYGYTF.

This clone was seen just once. The CDR3 DNA reads TGTGCCAGCAGCCAGCGAAGACAGGGGCCGAACACCGGGGAGCTGTTTTTT. Translated: CASSQRRQGPNTGELFF. This rearrangement joins TRBV14 to TRBJ2-2; 8 positions match TRBD1. The germline CDR1 and CDR2 sequences are SGHDN and FVKESK. V lost 3 bases and J lost 0; bases outside the gene matches: 6. The CDR3 loop spans 17 amino acids.

The rearrangement joins TRBV5-3 to TRBJ2-7; 8 bases match TRBD1. TRBV5-3 falls under the ORF class, with uncertain function. This CDR3 is 16 amino acids long. Trimming at V came to 2 bases and at J to 4 bases, leaving 11 bases not matched to a gene. The CDR3 is CARSFRDRQPWYEQYF. The CDR3 DNA reads as TGTGCCAGAAGCTTCCGGGACAGGCAACCGTGGTACGAGCAGTACTTC.

The rearrangement uses TRBV19 and TRBJ1-1; 8 bases are a match to TRBD1. The length of the CDR3 is 15 residues. Germline V CDR1 and CDR2: LNHDA, SQIVND (reference sequence). Losses at the gene ends were 1 base for V and 1 base for J; bases not matched to a gene: 2. The CDR3: CASSIVGTGNTEAFF. The CDR3 region has the DNA TGTGCCAGTAGTATAGTAGGGACAGGGAACACTGAAGCTTTCTTT.

This clone was detected only a few times. The chain carries TRBV5-8 and TRBJ1-3; D may be TRBD1 (6 bases). The CDR3 extends over 15 amino acids. The V gene lost 0 bases and the J gene lost 4 bases, with 11 bases spanning the gap. Germline V lookup: CDR1 SGHTS, CDR2 YDEGEE. CDR3: CASSLDTGLGNTIYF. The CDR3 region has the DNA TGTGCCAGCAGCTTGGATACAGGGTTGGGAAACACCATATATTTT.

This clone was detected only a few times. This chain connects TRBV9 to TRBJ1-2; perhaps TRBD1 as D (5 bases). V dropped 4 bases and J dropped 4 bases, with 8 bases sitting between them. Germline CDR1 reads SGDLS; CDR2 reads YYNGEE. The CDR3 contains 12 residues. The DNA of the CDR3 is TGTGCCAGCAGCCCCGACAGCTATGGCTACACCTTC. Protein: CASSPDSYGYTF.

The CDR3: CASSLGPLGTDTQYF. The CDR3 bases are TGCGCCAGCAGCTTGGGGCCCCTGGGCACAGATACGCAGTATTTT. This chain connects TRBV5-1 to TRBJ2-3; D unclear. V gave up 0 bases and J gave up 1 base, with 9 bases separating them. The CDR3 spans 15 residues. Germline V gives CDR1 SGHRS, CDR2 YFSETQ.

This chain uses TRBV2 with TRBJ1-2, with D unclear. V was clipped by 3 bases and J by 8 bases, with 13 bases between them. The CDR3 has 13 residues. The germline CDR1 and CDR2 sequences are SNHLY and FYNNEI. CDR3 DNA: TGTGCCAGCAGTGAGATTCGGGAGGGAGGCTACACCTTC. Its translation: CASSEIREGGYTF.

The chain is built from TRBV9 and TRBJ1-3; 8 bases fit TRBD1. The CDR3 sequence is 14 residues long. CDR1 and CDR2 from the germline V gene are SGDLS and YYNGEE. The junction had 2 bases not matched to a gene; V was cut back by 2 bases and J by 4 bases. CDR3 in amino acids: CASSVRQGGNTIYF. The CDR3 DNA follows: TGTGCCAGCAGCGTTCGACAGGGGGGAAACACCATATATTTT.

This rearrangement joins TRBV2 to TRBJ2-5; 8 bases match TRBD2. The CDR3 has 15 amino acids. In germline, CDR1 is SNHLY, CDR2 FYNNEI. The trim removed 5 bases at V and 5 bases at J, leaving 10 bases unmatched. CDR3 in DNA: TGTGCCAGCAGTCACGGGGGGGGGCGAGCGGAGACCCAGTACTTC. Residues: CASSHGGGRAETQYF.

V and J are TRBV5-6 and TRBJ2-1; possible D gene TRBD2, 6 bases. The CDR3 is 15 residues long. Germline CDR1 and CDR2: SGHDT and YYEEEE. The germline V and J ends were trimmed by 0 bases and 1 base, with 8 bases remaining between them. The CDR3 DNA sequence: TGTGCCAGCAGCTTGGCCGGGACTTCCTACAATGAGCAGTTCTTC. Encoded protein: CASSLAGTSYNEQFF.

V and J are TRBV30 and TRBJ1-4; 8 nucleotides match TRBD1. This CDR3 spans 14 amino acids. CDR1 is GTSNPN and CDR2 is SVGIG in the germline V gene (reference sequence). V lost 4 bases, J lost 7 bases, and 8 bases stayed unmatched. In nucleotides, the CDR3 is TGTGCCTGGACCTCCCAGGGGGCAGGTGAAAAACTGTTTTTT. Translated: CAWTSQGAGEKLFF.

The CDR3 bases are TGTGCCTGGAGTGTAGATCTAGGCGGGCAAGAGACCCAGTACTTC. Residues: CAWSVDLGGQETQYF. The chain uses TRBV30 and TRBJ2-5, with D possibly being TRBD2 (5 bases). The CDR3 length is 15 residues. The V gene lost 0 bases and the J gene lost 2 bases, with 13 bases spanning the gap. CDR1 is GTSNPN, CDR2 SVGIG, per germline (reference sequence). Filled out from reference TRBV30 and TRBJ2-5, the complete variable domain reads SQTIHQWPATLVQPVGSPLSLECTVEGTSNPNLYWYRQAAGRGLQLLFYSVGIGQISSEVPQNLSASRPQDRQFILSSKKLLLSDSGFYLCAWSVDLGGQETQYFGPGTRLLVL.

V is TRBV5-6 and J is TRBJ2-4; 7 bases map to TRBD1. The CDR3 is 15 residues long. Germline loops: CDR1 SGHDT, CDR2 YYEEEE. Germline trimming cut 4 bases from V and 1 base from J; bases unmatched to any gene: 5. CDR3 region: CASSELQGAKNIQYF. In DNA form, the CDR3 reads TGTGCCAGCAGCGAGCTACAGGGGGCCAAAAACATTCAGTACTTC.

This clone has a handful of counts. The CDR3 spells CASSVMTGTGETQYF. The CDR3 DNA reads as TGTGCCAGCAGCGTGATGACAGGTACAGGGGAGACCCAGTACTTC. The chain has TRBV9 and TRBJ2-5; tentative D call: TRBD1 (6 bases). Trimming took off 2 bases at V and 5 bases at J, with 16 bases between the two ends. CDR1 is SGDLS and CDR2 is YYNGEE in the germline V gene. The CDR3 has 15 amino acids.

The chain couples TRBV18 to TRBJ1-2; 7 bases are shared with TRBD1. Germline-derived CDR1 and CDR2 are KGHSH and LQKENI. The CDR3 extends over 15 amino acids. J gave up 0 bases and V 4 bases, and 5 bases lay outside the gene matches. The CDR3 nucleotides read TGTGCCAGCTCACAATCCGGGACAGCTAACTATGGCTACACCTTC. Protein product: CASSQSGTANYGYTF.

This clone appeared a single time. The CDR3 loop is CAWSVGTGGHEQYV. The CDR3 DNA follows: TGTGCCTGGAGTGTAGGGACAGGGGGCCACGAGCAGTACGTC. The chain recombines TRBV30 with TRBJ2-7; 12 bases match TRBD1. The CDR3 spans 14 residues. The V and J ends lost 0 bases and 5 bases, in that order; junction bases with no gene match: 2. Germline loops: CDR1 GTSNPN, CDR2 SVGIG (reference sequence).

Concerning this clone: The sample carries other DNA sequences with the same CDR3. V is TRBV12-5 and J is TRBJ2-7; 7 nucleotides agree with TRBD1. The J segment lost 5 bases and the V segment lost 6 bases, leaving 13 bases of the junction unmatched. Germline-derived CDR1 and CDR2 are LGHNT and FRNRAP. The CDR3 covers 15 residues. CDR3 residues: CASGWATGWTDEQYF. The DNA for the CDR3 is TGTGCTAGTGGGTGGGCGACAGGGTGGACGGACGAGCAGTACTTC.